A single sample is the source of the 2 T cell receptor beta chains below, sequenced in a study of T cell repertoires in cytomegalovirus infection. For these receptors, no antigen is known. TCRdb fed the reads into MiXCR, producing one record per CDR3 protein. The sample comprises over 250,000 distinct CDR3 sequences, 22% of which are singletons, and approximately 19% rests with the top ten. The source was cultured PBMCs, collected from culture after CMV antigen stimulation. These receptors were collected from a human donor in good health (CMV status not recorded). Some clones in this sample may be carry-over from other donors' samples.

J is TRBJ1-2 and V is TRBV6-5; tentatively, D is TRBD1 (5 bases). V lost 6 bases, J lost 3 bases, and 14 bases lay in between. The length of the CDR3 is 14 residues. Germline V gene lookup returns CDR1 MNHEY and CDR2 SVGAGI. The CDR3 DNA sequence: TGTGCCAGCAGCCGAGACAGTTCTTACTATGGCTACACCTTC. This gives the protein CASSRDSSYYGYTF.

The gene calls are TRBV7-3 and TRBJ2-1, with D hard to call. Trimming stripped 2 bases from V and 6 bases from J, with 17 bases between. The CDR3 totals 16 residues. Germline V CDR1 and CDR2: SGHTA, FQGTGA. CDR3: CASSLGSRLLTNEQFF. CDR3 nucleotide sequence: TGTGCCAGCAGCTTAGGCTCGCGCCTCCTCACCAATGAGCAGTTCTTC.